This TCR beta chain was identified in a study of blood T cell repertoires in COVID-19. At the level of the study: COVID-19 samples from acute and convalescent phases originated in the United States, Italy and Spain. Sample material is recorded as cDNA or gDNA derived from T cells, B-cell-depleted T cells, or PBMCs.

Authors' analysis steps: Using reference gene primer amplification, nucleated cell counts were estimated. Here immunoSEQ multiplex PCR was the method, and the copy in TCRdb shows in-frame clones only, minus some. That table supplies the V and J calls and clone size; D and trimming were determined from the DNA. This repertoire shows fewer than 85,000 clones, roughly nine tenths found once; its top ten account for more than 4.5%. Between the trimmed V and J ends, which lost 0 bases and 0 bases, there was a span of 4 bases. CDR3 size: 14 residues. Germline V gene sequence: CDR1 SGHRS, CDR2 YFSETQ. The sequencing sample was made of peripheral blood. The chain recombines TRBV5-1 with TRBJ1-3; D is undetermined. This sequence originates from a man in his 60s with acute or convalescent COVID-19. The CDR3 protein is CASSLDTSGNTIYF. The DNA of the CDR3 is TGCGCCAGCAGCTTGGACACCTCTGGAAACACCATATATTTT.